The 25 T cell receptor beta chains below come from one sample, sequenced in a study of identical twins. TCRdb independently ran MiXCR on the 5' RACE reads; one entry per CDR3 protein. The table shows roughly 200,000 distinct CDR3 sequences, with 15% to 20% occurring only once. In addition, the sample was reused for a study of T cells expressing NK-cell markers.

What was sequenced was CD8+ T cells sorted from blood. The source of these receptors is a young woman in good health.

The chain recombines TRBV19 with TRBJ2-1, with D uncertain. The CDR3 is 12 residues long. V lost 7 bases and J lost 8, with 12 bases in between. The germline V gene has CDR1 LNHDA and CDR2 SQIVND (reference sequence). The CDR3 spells CASIGVAHEQFF. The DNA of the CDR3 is TGTGCCAGTATCGGCGTCGCCCATGAGCAGTTCTTC.

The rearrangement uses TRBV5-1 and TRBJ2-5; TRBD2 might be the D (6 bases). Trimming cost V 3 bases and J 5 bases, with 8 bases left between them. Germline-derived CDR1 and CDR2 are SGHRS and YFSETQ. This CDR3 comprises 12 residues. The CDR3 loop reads CASSWGRETQYF. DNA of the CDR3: TGCGCCAGCAGCTGGGGGAGGGAGACCCAGTACTTC.

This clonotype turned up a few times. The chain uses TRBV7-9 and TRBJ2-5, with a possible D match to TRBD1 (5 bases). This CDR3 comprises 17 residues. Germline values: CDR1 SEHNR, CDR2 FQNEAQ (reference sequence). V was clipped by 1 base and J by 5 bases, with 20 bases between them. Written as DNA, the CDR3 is TGTGCCAGCAGCTTAGAGACCTCGACAGTAAGTGACGAGACCCAGTACTTC. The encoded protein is CASSLETSTVSDETQYF.

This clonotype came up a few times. The CDR3 loop reads CASSQAAGDPYEQYF. CDR3 sequence (DNA): TGCGCCAGCAGCCAAGCAGCGGGAGACCCCTACGAGCAGTACTTC. V is TRBV4-3 and J is TRBJ2-7; 8 nucleotides align to TRBD2. J was trimmed by 2 bases and V by 1 base; bases with no gene match: 4. In germline, CDR1 is LGHNA, CDR2 YSLEER. The CDR3 is 15 amino acids.

The CDR3 nucleotides read TGCGCCAGCAGGTCCGGGACAGGGGGCTTGGAGACCCAGTACTTC. It codes for CASRSGTGGLETQYF. The chain has TRBV5-1 and TRBJ2-5; TRBD1 agrees at 12 bases. After removal of 5 bases from V and 5 bases from J, the junction contained 7 bases not matched to a gene. This CDR3 is built from 15 residues. Per the germline V gene, CDR1 is SGHRS and CDR2 is YFSETQ.

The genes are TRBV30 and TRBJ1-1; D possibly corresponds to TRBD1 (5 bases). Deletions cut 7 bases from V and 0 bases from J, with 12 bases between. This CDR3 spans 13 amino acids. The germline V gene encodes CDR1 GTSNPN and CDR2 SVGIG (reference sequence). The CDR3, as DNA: TGTGCCTACCTCCGGGGGATGAACACTGAAGCTTTCTTT. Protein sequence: CAYLRGMNTEAFF.

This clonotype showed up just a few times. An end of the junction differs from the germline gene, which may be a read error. CDR3 in amino acids: CASKLVMNTEAFF. The CDR3 nucleotides read TGCGCCAGCAAGTTGGTGATGAACACTGAAGCCTTCTTT. The chain recombines TRBV4-1 with TRBJ1-1; unclear D gene. CDR1 MGHRA and CDR2 YSYEKL come from the germline V gene. CDR3 size: 13 residues.

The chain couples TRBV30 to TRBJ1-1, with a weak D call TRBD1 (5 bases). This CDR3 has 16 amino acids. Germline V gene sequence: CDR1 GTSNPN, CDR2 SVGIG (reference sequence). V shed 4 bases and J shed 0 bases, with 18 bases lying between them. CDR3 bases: TGTGCCTGGAACCGGGACGGCTCCTCCATGAACACTGAAGCTTTCTTT. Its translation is CAWNRDGSSMNTEAFF.

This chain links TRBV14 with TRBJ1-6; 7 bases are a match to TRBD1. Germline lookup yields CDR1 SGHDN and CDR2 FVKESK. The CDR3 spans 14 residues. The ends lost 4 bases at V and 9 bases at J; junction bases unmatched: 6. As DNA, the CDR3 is TGTGCCAGCAGCCTTAGGACAGGTCTTTCACCCCTCCACTTT. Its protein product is CASSLRTGLSPLHF.

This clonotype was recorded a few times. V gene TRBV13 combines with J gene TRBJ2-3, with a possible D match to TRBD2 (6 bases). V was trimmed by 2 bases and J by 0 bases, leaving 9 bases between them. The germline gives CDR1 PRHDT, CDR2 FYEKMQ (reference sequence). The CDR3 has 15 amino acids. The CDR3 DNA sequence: TGTGCCAGCAGCTTACGGGACTTGAGCACAGATACGCAGTATTTT. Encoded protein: CASSLRDLSTDTQYF.

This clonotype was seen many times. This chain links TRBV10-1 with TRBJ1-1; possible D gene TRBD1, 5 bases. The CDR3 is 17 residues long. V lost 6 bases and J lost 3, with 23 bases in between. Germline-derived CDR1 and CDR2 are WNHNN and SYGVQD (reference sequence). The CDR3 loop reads CASRREPGLNSDTEAFF. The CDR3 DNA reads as TGCGCCAGCAGGAGAGAACCGGGGCTCAATTCGGACACTGAAGCTTTCTTT.

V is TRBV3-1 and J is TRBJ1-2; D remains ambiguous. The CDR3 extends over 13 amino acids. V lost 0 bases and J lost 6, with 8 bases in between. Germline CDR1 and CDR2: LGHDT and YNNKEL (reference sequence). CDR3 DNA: TGTGCCAGCAGCCAAGATTCACCGCATGGCTACACCTTC. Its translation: CASSQDSPHGYTF.

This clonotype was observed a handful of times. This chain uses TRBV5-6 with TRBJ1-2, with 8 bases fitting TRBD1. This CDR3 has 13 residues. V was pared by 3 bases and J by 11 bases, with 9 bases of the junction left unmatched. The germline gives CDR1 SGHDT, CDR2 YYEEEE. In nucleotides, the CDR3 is TGTGCCAGCAGCTCTGGGACAGGCGGCTCGTACACCTTC. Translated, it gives CASSSGTGGSYTF.

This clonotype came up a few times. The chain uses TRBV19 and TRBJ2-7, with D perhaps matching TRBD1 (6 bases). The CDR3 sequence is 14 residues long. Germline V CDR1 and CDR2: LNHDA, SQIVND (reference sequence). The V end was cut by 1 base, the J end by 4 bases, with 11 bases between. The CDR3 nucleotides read TGTGCCAGTAGTATAGCTCCAGGGGCGTACGAGCAGTACTTC. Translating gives CASSIAPGAYEQYF.

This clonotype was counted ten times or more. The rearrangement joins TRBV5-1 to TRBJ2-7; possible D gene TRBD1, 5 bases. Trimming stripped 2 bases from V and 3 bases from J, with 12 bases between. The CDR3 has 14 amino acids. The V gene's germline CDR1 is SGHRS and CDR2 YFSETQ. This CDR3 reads CASSFTATVYEQYF. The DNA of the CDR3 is TGCGCCAGCAGCTTTACCGCGACAGTCTACGAGCAGTACTTC.

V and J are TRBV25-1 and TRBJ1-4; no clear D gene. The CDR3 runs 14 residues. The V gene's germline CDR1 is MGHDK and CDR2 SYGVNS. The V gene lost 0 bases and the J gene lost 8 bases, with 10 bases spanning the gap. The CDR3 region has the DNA TGTGCCAGCAGTGAATATGGAATGGGGGAAAAACTGTTTTTT. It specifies CASSEYGMGEKLFF.

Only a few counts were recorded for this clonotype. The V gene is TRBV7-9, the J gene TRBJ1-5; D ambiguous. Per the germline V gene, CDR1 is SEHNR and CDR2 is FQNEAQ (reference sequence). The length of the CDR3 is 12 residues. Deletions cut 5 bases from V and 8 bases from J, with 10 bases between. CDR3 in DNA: TGTGCCAGCAGCCCGGACGGCGAGCCCCAGCATTTT. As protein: CASSPDGEPQHF.

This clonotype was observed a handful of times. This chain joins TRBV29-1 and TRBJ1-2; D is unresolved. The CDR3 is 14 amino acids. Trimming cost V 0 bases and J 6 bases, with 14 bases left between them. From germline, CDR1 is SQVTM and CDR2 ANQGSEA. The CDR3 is CSVEDKSRADGYTF. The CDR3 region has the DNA TGCAGCGTTGAAGATAAGTCGAGGGCCGATGGCTACACCTTC.

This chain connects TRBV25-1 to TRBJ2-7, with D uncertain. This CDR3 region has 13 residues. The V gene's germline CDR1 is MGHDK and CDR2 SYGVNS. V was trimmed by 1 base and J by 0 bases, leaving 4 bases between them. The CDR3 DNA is TGTGCCAGCAGTGAATCAAGCTCCTACGAGCAGTACTTC. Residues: CASSESSSYEQYF.

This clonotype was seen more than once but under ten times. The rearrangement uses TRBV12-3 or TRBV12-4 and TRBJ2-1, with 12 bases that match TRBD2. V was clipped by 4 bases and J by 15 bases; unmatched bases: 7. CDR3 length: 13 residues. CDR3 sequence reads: CASSSSGRALGFF. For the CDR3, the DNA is TGTGCCAGCAGTTCTAGCGGGAGGGCCTTGGGGTTCTTC.

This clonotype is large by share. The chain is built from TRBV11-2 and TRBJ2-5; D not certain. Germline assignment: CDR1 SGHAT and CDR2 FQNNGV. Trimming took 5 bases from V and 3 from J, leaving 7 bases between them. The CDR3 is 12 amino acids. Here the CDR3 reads CASSRTKETQYF. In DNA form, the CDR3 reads TGTGCCAGCAGCCGAACTAAAGAGACCCAGTACTTC.

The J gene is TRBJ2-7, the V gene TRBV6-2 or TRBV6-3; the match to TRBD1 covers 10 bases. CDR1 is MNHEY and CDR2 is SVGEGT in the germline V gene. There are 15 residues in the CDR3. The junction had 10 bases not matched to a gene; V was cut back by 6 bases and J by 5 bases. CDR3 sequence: CASSLSGTGADEQYF. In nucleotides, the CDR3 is TGTGCCAGCAGCTTGTCCGGGACAGGGGCTGACGAGCAGTACTTC.

The CDR3 DNA reads as TGTGCCAGCAGCTTAGGGCTCAGCGGGGGGGCAGATACGCAGTATTTT. Translation: CASSLGLSGGADTQYF. V and J are TRBV7-2 and TRBJ2-3, with 10 nucleotides matching TRBD2. Germline trimming cut 1 base from V and 4 bases from J; bases unmatched to any gene: 5. The CDR3 runs 16 residues. Looked up from germline, CDR1 is SGHTA and CDR2 is FQGNSA. Combining the CDR3 with reference TRBV7-2 and TRBJ2-3 gives the whole variable domain GAGVSQSPSNKVTEKGKDVELRCDPISGHTALYWYRQSLGQGLEFLIYFQGNSAPDKSGLPSDRFSAERTGGSVSTLTIQRTQQEDSAVYLCASSLGLSGGADTQYFGPGTRLTVL.

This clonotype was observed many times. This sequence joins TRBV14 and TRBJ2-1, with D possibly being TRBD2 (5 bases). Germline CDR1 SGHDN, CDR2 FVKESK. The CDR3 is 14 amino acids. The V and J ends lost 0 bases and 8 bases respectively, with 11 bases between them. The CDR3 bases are TGTGCCAGCAGCCAAGATTCCCTAGCCTATGAGCAGTTCTTC. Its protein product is CASSQDSLAYEQFF.

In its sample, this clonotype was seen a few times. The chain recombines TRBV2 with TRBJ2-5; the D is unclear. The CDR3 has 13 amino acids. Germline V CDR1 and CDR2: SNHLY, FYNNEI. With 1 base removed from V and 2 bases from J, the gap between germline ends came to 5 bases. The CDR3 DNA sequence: TGTGCCAGCAGTGAAGGGCCACAAGAGACCCAGTACTTC. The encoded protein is CASSEGPQETQYF.